This is a list of T cell receptor beta chains from one sample in a study of Tregs in tolerant kidney transplant recipients. Profiled with immunoSEQ multiplex PCR; TCRdb holds only in-frame clones, not every one. This table has more than 90,000 clones, 92% appearing once. The sample comprised CD4+ T cells from blood. These receptor sequences come from a human donor in good health. Each CDR3 is given with its conserved first and last residue. The D gene is left open where the match is weak. Clone size is shown for a subset of rows, as once, few, many or a class of expanded clone.

>TRBJ1-2|-|TRBV15|TRBD1
TGTGCCACCAGCAGAGATCGGGACAGGGACTATGGCTACACCTTC
CATSRDRDRDYGYTF
>TRBJ1-6|-|TRBV6-5|-
TGTGCCAGCAGCCCGGCTTTTTCTAATTCACCCCTCCACTTT
CASSPAFSNSPLHF
>TRBJ2-1|once|TRBV4-1|-
TGCGCCAGCAGCCCGGCCACCGATGAGCAGTTCTTC
CASSPATDEQFF
>TRBJ2-7|-|TRBV10-1|-
TGCGCCAGCAGCCCCGTTTGGGGGACCGAGCAGTACTTC
CASSPVWGTEQYF
>TRBJ2-3|-|TRBV5-1|-
TGCGCCAGCAGCCGAGATATGGATACGCAGTATTTT
CASSRDMDTQYF
>TRBJ2-5|-|TRBV5-1|TRBD2
TGCGCCAGCAGCTTGGGACTAGCGGGACACGAGACCCAGTACTTC
CASSLGLAGHETQYF
>TRBJ1-2|-|TRBV11-1|-
TGTGCCAGCAGCCAGCAGTCCCAGGGCCGCTACACCTTC
CASSQQSQGRYTF
>TRBJ1-2|-|TRBV20-1|-
TGCAGTGCTAGGGGCGGGCATGGCTACACCTTC
CSARGGHGYTF
>TRBJ2-1|-|TRBV7-2|-
TGTGCCAGCAGCTTAGTAGCGGAGCAGTTCTTC
CASSLVAEQFF
>TRBJ2-7|-|TRBV6-1|-
TGTGCCAGTGGACAGCACATAGACTACGAGCAGTACTTC
CASGQHIDYEQYF
>TRBJ2-6|-|TRBV18|-
TGTGCCAGCTCACGAGCTACAGGGCTAGACTCTGGGGCCAACGTCCTGACTTTC
CASSRATGLDSGANVLTF
>TRBJ1-4|-|TRBV5-4|-
TGTGCCAGCAGCACCGACGCCGACCCGAGGAACGTTGAAAAACTGTTTTTT
CASSTDADPRNVEKLFF
>TRBJ2-1|-|TRBV11-2|TRBD2
TGTGCCAGCACATGGACTAGCGGGGGCCGCGAGCAGTTCTTC
CASTWTSGGREQFF
>TRBJ1-1|-|TRBV5-6|-
TGTGCCAGCAGCTTGTCGGCGGGAAACACTGAAGCTTTCTTT
CASSLSAGNTEAFF
>TRBJ1-3|-|TRBV2|-
TGTGCCAGCAGTGACCGCGGAAACACCATATATTTT
CASSDRGNTIYF
>TRBJ2-7|-|TRBV6-5|-
TGTGCCAGCAGTTGGTACGAGCAGTACTTC
CASSWYEQYF
>TRBJ1-1|-|TRBV7-2|-
TGTGCCAGCAGCTTAATACAGGGGAACACTGAAGCTTTCTTT
CASSLIQGNTEAFF
>TRBJ1-1|-|TRBV27|-
TGTGCCAGCAGTTTATGGGGTGGGGCAGCCCGTGAAGCTTTCTTT
CASSLWGGAAREAFF
>TRBJ2-3|-|TRBV4-1|-
TGCGCCAGCAGCCAAGCTCCTAGCACAGATACGCAGTATTTT
CASSQAPSTDTQYF
>TRBJ2-2|once|TRBV6-5|-
TGTGCCAGCACAAGAGGACAGTACACCGGGGAGCTGTTTTTT
CASTRGQYTGELFF
>TRBJ2-2|-|TRBV7-8|-
TGTGCCAGCCTGCCGGGGCAGGACGTGGCCGGGGAGCTGTTTTTT
CASLPGQDVAGELFF
>TRBJ1-5|-|TRBV30|TRBD1
TGTGCCTGGAGTGTACAGGGGGCACAGCCCCAGCATTTT
CAWSVQGAQPQHF
>TRBJ2-7|-|TRBV7-8|-
TGTGCCTCAACCCGGGGGCCCTCCTACGAGCAGTACTTC
CASTRGPSYEQYF
>TRBJ2-1|-|TRBV2|-
TGTGCCAGCAGTGATTGGGGTCTTTTCTCCAATGAGCAGTTCTTC
CASSDWGLFSNEQFF
>TRBJ1-1|-|TRBV11-3|-
TGTGCCAGCAGCAAAGTCCGGACAGATGAAGCTTTCTTT
CASSKVRTDEAFF
>TRBJ1-2|-|TRBV19|TRBD1
TGTGCCAGTAGTCCGGGACAGCTGAACTATGGCTACACCTTC
CASSPGQLNYGYTF
>TRBJ2-2|-|TRBV5-1|TRBD2
TGCGCCAGCAGCTTGGCCGGGAGGCCCGGGGAGCTGTTTTTT
CASSLAGRPGELFF
>TRBJ1-1|-|TRBV19|-
TGTGCCAGTAGTATCGAGGGTATGAACACTGAAGCTTTCTTT
CASSIEGMNTEAFF
>TRBJ1-1|-|TRBV19|-
TGTGCCAGTAGTTTCCAGGACAGGAACACTGAAGCTTTCTTT
CASSFQDRNTEAFF
>TRBJ2-7|-|TRBV7-8|-
TGTGCCAGCAGCTCGGGACGGATTTACGAGCAGTACTTC
CASSSGRIYEQYF
>TRBJ2-3|-|TRBV5-1|-
TGCGCCAGCAGCCCCCTCGCGGGGAGCACAGATACGCAGTATTTT
CASSPLAGSTDTQYF
>TRBJ2-5|once|TRBV6-5|-
TGTGCCACCCTTAAAAGAGAGACCCAGTACTTC
CATLKRETQYF
>TRBJ1-1|-|TRBV10-3|-
TGTGCCATCAGTGAGTCTCAACAGGGGAACACTGAAGCTTTCTTT
CAISESQQGNTEAFF
>TRBJ2-7|-|TRBV5-1|-
TGCGCCAGCAGCTCCGTGATGACAGATCCCTACGAGCAGTACTTC
CASSSVMTDPYEQYF